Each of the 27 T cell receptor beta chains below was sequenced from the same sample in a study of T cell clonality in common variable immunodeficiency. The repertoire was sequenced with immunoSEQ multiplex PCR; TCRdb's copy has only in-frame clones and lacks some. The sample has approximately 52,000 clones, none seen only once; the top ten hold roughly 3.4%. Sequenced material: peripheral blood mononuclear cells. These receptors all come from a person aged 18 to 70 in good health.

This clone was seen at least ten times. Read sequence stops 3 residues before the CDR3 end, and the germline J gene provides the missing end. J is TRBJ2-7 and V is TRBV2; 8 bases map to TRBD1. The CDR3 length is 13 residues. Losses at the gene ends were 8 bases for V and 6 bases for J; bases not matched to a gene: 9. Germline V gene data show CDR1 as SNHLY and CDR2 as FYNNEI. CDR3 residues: CASGGQGSFEQYF. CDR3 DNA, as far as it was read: TGTGCCAGCGGAGGACAGGGAAGTTTCGAG.

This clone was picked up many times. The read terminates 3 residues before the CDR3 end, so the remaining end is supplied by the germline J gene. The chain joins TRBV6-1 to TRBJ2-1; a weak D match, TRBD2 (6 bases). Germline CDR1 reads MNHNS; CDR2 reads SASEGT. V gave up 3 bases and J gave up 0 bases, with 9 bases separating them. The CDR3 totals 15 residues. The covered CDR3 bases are TGTGCCAGCAGTGAGGAGGGCTACTCCTACAATGAG. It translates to CASSEEGYSYNE. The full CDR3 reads CASSEEGYSYNEQFF.

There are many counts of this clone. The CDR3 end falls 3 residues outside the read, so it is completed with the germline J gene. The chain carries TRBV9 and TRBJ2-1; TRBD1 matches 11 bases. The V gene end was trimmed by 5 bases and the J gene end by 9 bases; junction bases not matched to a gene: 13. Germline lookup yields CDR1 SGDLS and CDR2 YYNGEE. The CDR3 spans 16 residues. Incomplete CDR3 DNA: TGTGCCAGCAGGGCCGGGTGGGGACAGGGGGTTGGTGAG. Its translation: CASRAGWGQGVGE. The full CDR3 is CASRAGWGQGVGEQFF.

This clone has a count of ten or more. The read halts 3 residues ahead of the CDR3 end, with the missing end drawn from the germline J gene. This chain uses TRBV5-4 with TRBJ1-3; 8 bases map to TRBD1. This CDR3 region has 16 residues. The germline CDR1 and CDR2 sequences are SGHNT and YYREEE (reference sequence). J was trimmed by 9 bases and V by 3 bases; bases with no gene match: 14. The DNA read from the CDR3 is TGTGCCAGCAGCTCCTCCACAGGGGGGTTAGATGGCACC. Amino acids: CASSSSTGGLDGT. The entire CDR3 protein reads CASSSSTGGLDGTIYF.

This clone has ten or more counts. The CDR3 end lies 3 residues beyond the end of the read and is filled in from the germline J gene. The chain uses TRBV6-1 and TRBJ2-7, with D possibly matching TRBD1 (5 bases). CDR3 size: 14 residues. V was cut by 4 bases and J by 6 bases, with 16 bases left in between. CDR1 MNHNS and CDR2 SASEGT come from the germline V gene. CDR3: CASSVWVWGGEQYF. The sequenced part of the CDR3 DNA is TGTGCCAGCAGTGTATGGGTGTGGGGCGGCGAG.

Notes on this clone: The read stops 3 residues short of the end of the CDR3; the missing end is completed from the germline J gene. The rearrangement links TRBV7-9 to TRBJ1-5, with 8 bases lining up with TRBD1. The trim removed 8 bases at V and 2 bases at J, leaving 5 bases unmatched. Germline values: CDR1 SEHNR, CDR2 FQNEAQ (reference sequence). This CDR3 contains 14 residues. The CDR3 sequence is CASAPGGGNQPQHF. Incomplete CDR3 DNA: TGTGCCAGCGCACCAGGGGGCGGCAATCAGCCC.

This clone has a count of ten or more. The part of the CDR3 DNA that was read is TGCGCCAGCAGCTTGGCCGTGAACACTGAA. Translated, it gives CASSLAVNTE. The entire CDR3 is CASSLAVNTEAFF. This chain connects TRBV5-1 to TRBJ1-1; D remains unclear. The read is 3 residues too short to cover the CDR3 end, so that end is filled in from the germline J gene. The V end was cut by 0 bases, the J end by 0 bases, with 3 bases between. This CDR3 has 13 residues. The germline V gene encodes CDR1 SGHRS and CDR2 YFSETQ.

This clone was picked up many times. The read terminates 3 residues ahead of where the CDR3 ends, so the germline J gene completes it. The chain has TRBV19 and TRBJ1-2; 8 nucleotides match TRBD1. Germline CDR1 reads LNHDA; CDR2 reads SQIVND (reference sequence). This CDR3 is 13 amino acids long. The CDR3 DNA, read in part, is TGTGCCAGTAGTGACAGGGGCACAGATACC. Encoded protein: CASSDRGTDT. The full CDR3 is CASSDRGTDTYTF. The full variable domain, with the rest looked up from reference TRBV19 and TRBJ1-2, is DGGITQSPKYLFRKEGQNVTLSCEQNLNHDAMYWYRQDPGQGLRLIYYSQIVNDFQKGDIAEGYSVSREKKESFPLTVTSAQKNPTAFYLCASSDRGTDTYTFGSGTRLTVV.

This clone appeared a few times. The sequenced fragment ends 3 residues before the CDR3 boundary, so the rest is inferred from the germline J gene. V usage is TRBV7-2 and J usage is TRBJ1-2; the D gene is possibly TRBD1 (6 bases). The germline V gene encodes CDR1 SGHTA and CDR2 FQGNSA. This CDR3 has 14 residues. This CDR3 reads CASSPWQGSSDYTF. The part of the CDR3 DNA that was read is TGTGCCAGCAGCCCTTGGCAGGGGTCGTCCGAC. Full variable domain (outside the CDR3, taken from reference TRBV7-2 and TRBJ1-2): GAGVSQSPSNKVTEKGKDVELRCDPISGHTALYWYRQSLGQGLEFLIYFQGNSAPDKSGLPSDRFSAERTGGSVSTLTIQRTQQEDSAVYLCASSPWQGSSDYTFGSGTRLTVV.

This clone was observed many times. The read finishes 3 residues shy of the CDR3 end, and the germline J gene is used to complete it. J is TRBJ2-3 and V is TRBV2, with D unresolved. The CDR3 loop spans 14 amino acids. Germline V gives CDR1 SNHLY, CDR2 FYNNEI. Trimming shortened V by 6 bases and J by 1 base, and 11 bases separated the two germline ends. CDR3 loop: CASRLAQRTDTQYF. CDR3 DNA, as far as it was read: TGTGCCAGCAGGCTTGCACAGCGCACAGATACG.

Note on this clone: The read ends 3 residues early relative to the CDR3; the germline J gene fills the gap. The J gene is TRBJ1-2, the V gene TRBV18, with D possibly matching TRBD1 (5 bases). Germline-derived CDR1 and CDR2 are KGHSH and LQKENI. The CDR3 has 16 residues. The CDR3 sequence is CASSPLGQIASYDYTF. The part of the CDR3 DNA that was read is TGTGCCAGCTCACCACTAGGACAAATTGCCTCCTACGAC.

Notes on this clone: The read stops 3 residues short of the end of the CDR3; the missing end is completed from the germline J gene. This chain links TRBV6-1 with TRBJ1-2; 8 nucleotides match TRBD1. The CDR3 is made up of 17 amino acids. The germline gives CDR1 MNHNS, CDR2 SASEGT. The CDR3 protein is CASSEYRTGIRGLDYTF. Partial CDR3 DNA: TGTGCCAGCAGTGAATATCGGACAGGGATTAGGGGACTCGAC.

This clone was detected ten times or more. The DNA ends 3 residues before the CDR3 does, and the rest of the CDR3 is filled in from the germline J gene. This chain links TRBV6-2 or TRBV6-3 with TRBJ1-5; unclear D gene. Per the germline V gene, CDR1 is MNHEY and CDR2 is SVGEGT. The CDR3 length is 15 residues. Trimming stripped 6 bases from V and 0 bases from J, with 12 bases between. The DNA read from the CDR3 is TGTGCCAGCAGGAACAGTGACTATAGCAATCAGCCC. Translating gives CASRNSDYSNQP. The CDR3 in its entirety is CASRNSDYSNQPQHF.

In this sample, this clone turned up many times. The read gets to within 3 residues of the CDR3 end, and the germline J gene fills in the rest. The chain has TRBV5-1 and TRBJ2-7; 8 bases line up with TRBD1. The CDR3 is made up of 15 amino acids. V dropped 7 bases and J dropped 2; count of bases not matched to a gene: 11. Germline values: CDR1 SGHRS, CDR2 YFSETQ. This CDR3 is CASYPHGTGPYEQYF. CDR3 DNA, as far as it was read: TGCGCCAGCTACCCCCACGGGACAGGTCCCTACGAG.

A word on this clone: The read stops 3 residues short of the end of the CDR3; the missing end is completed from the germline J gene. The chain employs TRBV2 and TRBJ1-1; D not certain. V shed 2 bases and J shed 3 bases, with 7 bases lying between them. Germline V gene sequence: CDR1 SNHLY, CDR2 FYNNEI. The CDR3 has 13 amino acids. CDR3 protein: CASSEYGDTEAFF. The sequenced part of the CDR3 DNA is TGTGCCAGCAGTGAATACGGGGACACTGAA.

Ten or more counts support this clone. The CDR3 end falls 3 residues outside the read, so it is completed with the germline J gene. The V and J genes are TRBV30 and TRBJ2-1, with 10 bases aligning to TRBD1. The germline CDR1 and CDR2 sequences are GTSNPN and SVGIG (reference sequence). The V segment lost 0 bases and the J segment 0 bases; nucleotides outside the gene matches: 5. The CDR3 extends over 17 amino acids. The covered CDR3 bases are TGTGCCTGGAGTGTGGACAGGGGGTCTTCCTCCTACAATGAG. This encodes CAWSVDRGSSSYNE. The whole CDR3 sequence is CAWSVDRGSSSYNEQFF.

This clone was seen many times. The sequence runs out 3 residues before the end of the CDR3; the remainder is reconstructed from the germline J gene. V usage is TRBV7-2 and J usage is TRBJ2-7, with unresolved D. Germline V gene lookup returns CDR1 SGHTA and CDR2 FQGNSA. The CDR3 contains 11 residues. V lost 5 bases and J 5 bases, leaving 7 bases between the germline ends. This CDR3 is CASSNLNEQYF. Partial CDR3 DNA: TGTGCCAGCAGCAACCTAAACGAG.

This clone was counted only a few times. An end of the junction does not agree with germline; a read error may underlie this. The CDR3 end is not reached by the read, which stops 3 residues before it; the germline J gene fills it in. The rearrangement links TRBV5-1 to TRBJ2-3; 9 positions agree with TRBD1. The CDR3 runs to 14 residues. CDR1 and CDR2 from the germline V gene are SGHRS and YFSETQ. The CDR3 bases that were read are TGCCCCAGCAAGTGGACAGGGGATACTAATACG. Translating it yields CPSKWTGDTNT. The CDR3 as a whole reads CPSKWTGDTNTQYF. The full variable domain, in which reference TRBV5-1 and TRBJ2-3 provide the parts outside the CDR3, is KAGVTQTPRYLIKTRGQQVTLSCSPISGHRSVSWYQQTPGQGLQFLFEYFSETQRNKGNFPGRFSGRQFSNSRSEMNVSTLELGDSALYLCPSKWTGDTNTQYFGPGTRLTVL.

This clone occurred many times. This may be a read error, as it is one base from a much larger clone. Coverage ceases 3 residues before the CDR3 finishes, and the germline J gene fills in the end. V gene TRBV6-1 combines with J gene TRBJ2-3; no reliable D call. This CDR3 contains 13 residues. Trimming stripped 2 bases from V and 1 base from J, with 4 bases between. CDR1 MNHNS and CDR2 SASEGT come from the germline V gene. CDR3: CASSEQGTDTQYF. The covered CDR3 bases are TGTGCCAGCAGTGAACAGGGCACAGATACG.

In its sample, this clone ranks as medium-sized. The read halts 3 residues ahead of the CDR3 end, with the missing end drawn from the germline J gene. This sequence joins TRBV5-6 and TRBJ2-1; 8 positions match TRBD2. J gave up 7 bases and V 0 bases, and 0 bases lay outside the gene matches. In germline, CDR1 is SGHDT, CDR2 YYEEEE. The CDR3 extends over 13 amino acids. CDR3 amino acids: CASSLVAGNEQFF. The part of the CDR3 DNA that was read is TGTGCCAGCAGCTTGGTAGCGGGGAATGAG.

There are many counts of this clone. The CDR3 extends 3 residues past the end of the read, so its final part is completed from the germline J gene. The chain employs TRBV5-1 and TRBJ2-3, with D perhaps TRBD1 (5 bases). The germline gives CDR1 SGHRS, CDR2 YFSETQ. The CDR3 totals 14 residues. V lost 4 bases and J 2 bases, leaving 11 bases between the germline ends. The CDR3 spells CASSTQGSTDTQYF. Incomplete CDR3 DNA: TGCGCCAGCAGCACTCAGGGTTCCACAGATACG.

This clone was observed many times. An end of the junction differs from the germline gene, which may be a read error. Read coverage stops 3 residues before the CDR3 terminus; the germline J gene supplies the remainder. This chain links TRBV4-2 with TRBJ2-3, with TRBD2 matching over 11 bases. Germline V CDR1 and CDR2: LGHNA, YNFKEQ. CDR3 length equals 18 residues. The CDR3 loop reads CASSQEVAGGPGGDTQYF. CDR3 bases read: TGCGCCAGCAGCCAAGAGGTAGCGGGAGGGCCTGGCGGAGATACG.

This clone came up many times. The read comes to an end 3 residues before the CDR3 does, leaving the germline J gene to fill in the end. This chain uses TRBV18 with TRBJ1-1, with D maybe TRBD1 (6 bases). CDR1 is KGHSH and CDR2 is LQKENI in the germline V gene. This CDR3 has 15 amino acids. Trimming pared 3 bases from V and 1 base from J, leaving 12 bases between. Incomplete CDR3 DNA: TGTGCCAGCTCACCTGGACAGCATTGGAACACTGAA. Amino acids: CASSPGQHWNTE. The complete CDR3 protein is CASSPGQHWNTEAFF.

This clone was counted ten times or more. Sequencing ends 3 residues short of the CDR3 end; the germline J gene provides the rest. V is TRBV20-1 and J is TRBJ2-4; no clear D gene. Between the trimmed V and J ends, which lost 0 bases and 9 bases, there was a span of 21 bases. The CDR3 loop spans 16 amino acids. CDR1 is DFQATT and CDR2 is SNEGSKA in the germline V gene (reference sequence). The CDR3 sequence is CSARDSTAQTSSIQYF. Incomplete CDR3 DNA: TGCAGTGCTAGAGATTCCACAGCCCAGACGTCCAGCATT.

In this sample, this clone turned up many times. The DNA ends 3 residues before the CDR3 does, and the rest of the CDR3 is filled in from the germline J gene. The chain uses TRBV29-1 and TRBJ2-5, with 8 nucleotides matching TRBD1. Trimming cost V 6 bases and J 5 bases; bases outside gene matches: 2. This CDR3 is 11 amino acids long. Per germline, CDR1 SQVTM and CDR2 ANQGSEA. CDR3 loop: CSVGDRETQYF. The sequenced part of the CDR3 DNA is TGCAGCGTGGGGGACAGGGAGACC. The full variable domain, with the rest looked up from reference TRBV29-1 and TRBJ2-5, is SAVISQKPSRDICQRGTSLTIQCQVDSQVTMMFWYRQQPGQSLTLIATANQGSEATYESGFVIDKFPISRPNLTFSTLTVSNMSPEDSSIYLCSVGDRETQYFGPGTRLLVL.

CDR3 protein: CASSLDSSGIETQYF. CDR3 DNA, as far as it was read: TGTGCCAGCAGCTTAGATTCTAGCGGGATTGAGACC. The chain links TRBV11-3 to TRBJ2-5, with 9 bases identical to TRBD2. The read ends 3 residues shy of where the CDR3 ends; the end is completed using the germline J gene. The germline V gene encodes CDR1 SGHNT and CDR2 YENEEA. Unmatched junction bases numbered 4, after V lost 0 bases and J lost 5 bases. This CDR3 contains 15 residues.

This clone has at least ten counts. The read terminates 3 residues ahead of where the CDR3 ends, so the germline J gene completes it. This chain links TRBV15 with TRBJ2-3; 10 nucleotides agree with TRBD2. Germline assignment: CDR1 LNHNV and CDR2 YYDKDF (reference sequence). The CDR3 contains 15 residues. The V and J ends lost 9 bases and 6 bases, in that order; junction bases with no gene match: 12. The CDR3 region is CATTRGSGRTDTQYF. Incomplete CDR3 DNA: TGTGCCACTACCCGAGGTAGCGGGAGGACTGATACG.